These 16 T cell receptor beta chains share one sample of origin, sequenced in a study of cytomegalovirus exposure and HLA in healthy donors. The primer mix had 60 Vbeta and 13 Jbeta primers. Clones were sequenced by immunoSEQ multiplex PCR, and TCRdb holds only the in-frame ones, with some missing. This sample has under 200,000 clones, with more than 70% found just once. Sequencing was carried out using PBMCs. These receptor sequences come from a male donor in good health and CMV-seropositive.

The genes are TRBV11-1 and TRBJ2-7, with D possibly TRBD2 on 6 matching bases. This CDR3 is 17 amino acids long. In germline, CDR1 is SGHAT, CDR2 FQDESV (reference sequence). V was cut by 3 bases and J by 2 bases, with 20 bases left in between. CDR3 region: CASSFDVLISGTYEQYF. For the CDR3, the DNA is TGTGCCAGCAGCTTTGATGTTCTGATTAGCGGCACCTACGAGCAGTACTTC.

The DNA for the CDR3 is TGTGCCAGCAGCTTAGATCAGGGCCAAAGTTCACCCCTCCACTTT. Translated: CASSLDQGQSSPLHF. The chain recombines TRBV7-2 with TRBJ1-6, with D possibly TRBD1 on 5 matching bases. The germline V and J ends were trimmed by 1 base and 9 bases, with 13 bases remaining between them. Germline assignment: CDR1 SGHTA and CDR2 FQGNSA. The CDR3 consists of 15 residues.

CDR3 in DNA: TGCGCCAGCAGCTTGGGCGGACAGTCTGCTTCTGGGGCCAACGTCCTGACTTTC. It translates to CASSLGGQSASGANVLTF. The chain joins TRBV5-1 to TRBJ2-6; a weak D match, TRBD1 (6 bases). Trimming shortened V by 0 bases and J by 1 base, and 14 bases separated the two germline ends. The CDR3 sequence is 18 residues long. Germline lookup yields CDR1 SGHRS and CDR2 YFSETQ.

This clone was counted a single time. The chain has TRBV11-2 and TRBJ2-1, with D perhaps TRBD1 (6 bases). V was clipped by 2 bases and J by 4 bases, with 12 bases between them. This CDR3 comprises 15 residues. Germline CDR1 is SGHAT and CDR2 is FQNNGV. The CDR3 region has the DNA TGTGCCAGCAGCTTAATCAGGGGATCGTACAATGAGCAGTTCTTC. Its translation: CASSLIRGSYNEQFF.

The chain is built from TRBV7-2 and TRBJ2-3; possible D gene TRBD1, 8 bases. CDR1 is SGHTA and CDR2 is FQGNSA in the germline V gene. This CDR3 is 15 amino acids long. Trimming removed 5 bases from V and 5 bases from J, with 17 bases in between. The CDR3 here is CASSTGGEGGDTQYF. In DNA form, the CDR3 reads TGTGCCAGCAGCACAGGGGGGGAGGGTGGAGATACGCAGTATTTT.

The V and J genes are TRBV2 and TRBJ1-5; TRBD1 agrees at 8 bases. Unmatched junction bases numbered 5, after V lost 7 bases and J lost 0 bases. Germline V lookup: CDR1 SNHLY, CDR2 FYNNEI. The CDR3 runs to 15 residues. Here the CDR3 reads CASTPGTGSNQPQHF. In DNA, the CDR3 is TGTGCCAGCACCCCGGGGACAGGTAGCAATCAGCCCCAGCATTTT.

In this sample, this clone turned up a few times. The chain employs TRBV7-6 and TRBJ1-2; 9 bases map to TRBD1. Per the germline V gene, CDR1 is SGHVS and CDR2 is FNYEAQ. This CDR3 is built from 15 residues. With 3 bases clipped from V and 0 bases from J, the junction kept 2 bases outside the gene matches. Here the CDR3 DNA reads TGTGCCAGCAGCTTCCGACAGGGGGCTAACTATGGCTACACCTTC. Amino acids: CASSFRQGANYGYTF.

The rearrangement joins TRBV18 to TRBJ1-5; D not resolved. The CDR3 has 13 amino acids. Germline values: CDR1 KGHSH, CDR2 LQKENI. V was trimmed by 4 bases and J by 9 bases, leaving 13 bases between them. CDR3 in DNA: TGTGCCAGCTCACGCGGCGATGGTTGGCCCCAGCATTTT. Protein product: CASSRGDGWPQHF.

V usage is TRBV29-1 and J usage is TRBJ2-7, with TRBD1 as a possible D gene (6 bases). Deletions cut 7 bases from V and 5 bases from J, with 18 bases between. There are 13 residues in the CDR3. Germline CDR1 is SQVTM and CDR2 is ANQGSEA. The CDR3: CSADDRRKNEQYF. CDR3 nucleotides: TGCAGCGCCGATGACAGGCGGAAAAACGAGCAGTACTTC.

This clone has a single count. The rearrangement uses TRBV5-1 and TRBJ2-2; 10 bases agree with TRBD1. Germline CDR1 and CDR2: SGHRS and YFSETQ. The CDR3 has 14 residues. V was pared by 5 bases and J by 7 bases, with 5 bases of the junction left unmatched. CDR3 DNA sequence: TGCGCCAGCAGGCGACAGGGGGCGAACGGGGAGCTGTTTTTT. As protein: CASRRQGANGELFF.

Only a few counts were recorded for this clone. The chain uses TRBV7-2 and TRBJ2-7; D ambiguous. The CDR3 is made up of 14 amino acids. Germline V gives CDR1 SGHTA, CDR2 FQGNSA. V shed 1 base and J shed 5 bases, with 12 bases lying between them. CDR3 nucleotides: TGTGCCAGCAGCTTAGTCCACGGTCCTAACGAGCAGTACTTC. Amino acid sequence: CASSLVHGPNEQYF.

The chain uses TRBV7-6 and TRBJ2-3, with D perhaps matching TRBD2 (7 bases). CDR1 is SGHVS, CDR2 FNYEAQ, per germline. Trimming shortened V by 5 bases and J by 3 bases, and 18 bases separated the two germline ends. The CDR3 consists of 16 residues. For the CDR3, the DNA is TGTGCCAGCAGCCCCGTAAGGGGGGAGGGAACAGATACGCAGTATTTT. The encoded protein is CASSPVRGEGTDTQYF.

The chain joins TRBV7-2 to TRBJ1-1; the D is unclear. V was clipped by 5 bases and J by 4 bases, with 11 bases between them. This CDR3 is built from 13 residues. Germline assignment: CDR1 SGHTA and CDR2 FQGNSA. The CDR3 here is CASSLLRGTEAFF. The CDR3 nucleotides are TGTGCCAGCAGCCTCCTGCGGGGCACTGAAGCTTTCTTT.

V gene TRBV7-3 combines with J gene TRBJ2-1; 7 bases line up with TRBD1. The V and J ends lost 4 bases and 6 bases, in that order; junction bases with no gene match: 6. Germline V gene sequence: CDR1 SGHTA, CDR2 FQGTGA. This CDR3 is built from 14 residues. CDR3 nucleotide sequence: TGTGCCAGCAGCTCAGGGGGAGTGAGCAATGAGCAGTTCTTC. Its translation: CASSSGGVSNEQFF. Full variable domain (outside the CDR3, taken from reference TRBV7-3 and TRBJ2-1): GAGVSQTPSNKVTEKGKYVELRCDPISGHTALYWYRQSLGQGPEFLIYFQGTGAADDSGLPNDRFFAVRPEGSVSTLKIQRTERGDSAVYLCASSSGGVSNEQFFGPGTRLTVL.

This chain connects TRBV15 to TRBJ1-6, with D possibly being TRBD1 (6 bases). This CDR3 comprises 14 residues. V was trimmed by 5 bases and J by 7 bases, leaving 12 bases between them. Germline CDR1 LNHNV, CDR2 YYDKDF (reference sequence). The CDR3 DNA reads TGTGCCACCAGCTCCTACACAGGGAATTCACCCCTCCACTTT. The encoded protein is CATSSYTGNSPLHF.

The CDR3 DNA follows: TGCAGCGTTGTTCTGACGGGACAGATAACTTCCTACGAGCAGTACTTC. Protein: CSVVLTGQITSYEQYF. V and J are TRBV29-1 and TRBJ2-7; the match to TRBD1 covers 7 bases. The CDR3 is made up of 16 amino acids. Losses at the gene ends were 4 bases for V and 1 base for J; bases not matched to a gene: 13. Germline-derived CDR1 and CDR2 are SQVTM and ANQGSEA.